Listed below are T cell receptor beta chains from one sample, sequenced in a study of T cells in narcolepsy. Assay used: immunoSEQ multiplex PCR; TCRdb lists only in-frame clones, some missing. The table lists roughly 30,000 clones, approximately 77% of them singletons, with about 2.3% in the top ten. Sequenced input: memory (CD45RA-) CD4+ T cells from blood. These receptors were obtained from a human donor in good health. CDR3s include the opening cysteine and the closing phenylalanine or tryptophan. D genes are given only for firm matches. Not every row has a clone size; where given, it reads once, few, many or a size class.

- TRBJ2-2 TRBV29-1 - 14 TGCAGCGCCAAAAGGGGAGGACAGACCGGGGAGCTGTTTTTT CSAKRGGQTGELFF
TRBD2 TRBJ2-1 TRBV5-1 - 16 TGCGCCAGCAGCTTGGCCCCGACTAGCGCGTCGAATGAGCAGTTCTTC CASSLAPTSASNEQFF
- TRBJ1-5 TRBV6-1 - 15 TGTGCCAGCAGTGAAGTCAGCAGGAGGAATCAGCCCCAGCATTTT CASSEVSRRNQPQHF
- TRBJ2-1 TRBV10-1 few 16 TGCGCCAGCAGTGACCCGGGGGCTAGCGGAAACAATGAGCAGTTCTTC CASSDPGASGNNEQFF
- TRBJ2-7 TRBV7-2 - 14 TGTGCCAGCAGCTGGGGACAAAGCTCCTACGAGCAGTACTTC CASSWGQSSYEQYF
- TRBJ2-7 TRBV18 few 14 TGTGCCAGCTCCTGGAAAGGAACGTCCTACGAGCAGTACTTC CASSWKGTSYEQYF
- TRBJ1-1 TRBV30 - 13 TGTGCCTGGAGTGCCGGAGGAGGCACTGAAGCTTTCTTT CAWSAGGGTEAFF
- TRBJ2-1 TRBV5-1 - 14 TGCGCCAGCAGCTCAAGTGGAGATTACAATGAGCAGTTCTTC CASSSSGDYNEQFF
TRBD2 TRBJ2-3 TRBV19 - 13 TGTGCCAGTAGTATCGGACTAGCAGATACGCAGTATTTT CASSIGLADTQYF
- TRBJ1-6 TRBV30 - 12 TGTGCCTGGAGTCGGGATTATTCACCCCTCCACTTT CAWSRDYSPLHF
- TRBJ1-6 TRBV4-2 - 18 TGTGCCAGCAGCCAAGATGCACAGGGTTACTCCTATAATTCACCCCTCCACTTT CASSQDAQGYSYNSPLHF
- TRBJ2-6 TRBV5-8 - 15 TGTGCCAGCAGCTTAATTGTCTCTGGGGCCAACGTCCTGACTTTC CASSLIVSGANVLTF
- TRBJ1-2 TRBV30 - 12 TGTGCCCGGGACGGTCAATTTGCTGGCTACACCTTC CARDGQFAGYTF
- TRBJ1-1 TRBV5-1 - 14 TGCGCCAGCAGCTTGGCTCCAGGAAACACTGAAGCTTTCTTT CASSLAPGNTEAFF
TRBD2 TRBJ2-5 TRBV28 - 15 TGTGCCAGCAGGGCACTAGCGGGGGCCCAAGAGACCCAGTACTTC CASRALAGAQETQYF